This note documents a single TCR beta chain sequence. The ends lost 3 bases at V and 8 bases at J; junction bases unmatched: 0. There are 12 residues in the CDR3. Germline loops: CDR1 LGHDT, CDR2 YNNKEL (reference sequence). The data originate from a study of blood T cell repertoires in COVID-19. Whole-study context: Sites across the United States, Italy and Spain contributed samples from acute and convalescent COVID-19. PBMCs, B-cell-depleted T cells, or T cells provided the cDNA or gDNA that made up the material.

In the source study's methods: Reference gene primer amplification in the assay estimated nucleated cell counts. Profiling relied on immunoSEQ multiplex PCR, and the TCRdb table lists in-frame clones only, not all of them. That table furnishes V, J and clone size, whereas the DNA furnished D and trimming. This table has fewer than 250,000 clones, nearly 85% appearing once. The source is a human donor in a cohort sampled during active COVID-19. Sequenced: peripheral blood. The V gene is TRBV3-1 (or the pseudogene TRBV3-2), the J gene TRBJ1-1; 10 bases are a match to TRBD1. The CDR3 sequence: CASSQGQGEAFF. In DNA form, the CDR3 reads TGTGCCAGCAGCCAGGGACAGGGGGAAGCTTTCTTT.